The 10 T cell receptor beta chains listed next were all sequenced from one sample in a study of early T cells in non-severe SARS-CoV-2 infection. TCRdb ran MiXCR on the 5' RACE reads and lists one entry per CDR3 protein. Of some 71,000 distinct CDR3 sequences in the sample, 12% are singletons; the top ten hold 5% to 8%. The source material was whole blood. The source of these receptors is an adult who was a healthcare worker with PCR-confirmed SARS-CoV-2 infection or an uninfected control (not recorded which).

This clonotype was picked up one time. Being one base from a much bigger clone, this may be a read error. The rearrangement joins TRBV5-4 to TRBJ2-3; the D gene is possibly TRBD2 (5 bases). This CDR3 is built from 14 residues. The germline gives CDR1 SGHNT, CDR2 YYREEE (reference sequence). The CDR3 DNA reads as TGTGCCAGCACCCGGTCGGCTAGCAAAGATACGCAGTATTTT. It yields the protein CASTRSASKDTQYF.

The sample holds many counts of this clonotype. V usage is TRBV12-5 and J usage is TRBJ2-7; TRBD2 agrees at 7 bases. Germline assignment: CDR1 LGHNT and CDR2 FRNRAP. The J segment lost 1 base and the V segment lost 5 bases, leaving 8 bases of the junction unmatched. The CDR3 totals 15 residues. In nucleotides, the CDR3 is TGTGCTAGTGGTATCGCGGGAGTAGGGTCCTACGAGCAGTACTTC. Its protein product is CASGIAGVGSYEQYF.

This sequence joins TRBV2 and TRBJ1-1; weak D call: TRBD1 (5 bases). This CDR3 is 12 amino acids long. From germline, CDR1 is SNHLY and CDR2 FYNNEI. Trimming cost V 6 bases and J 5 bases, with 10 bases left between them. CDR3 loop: CASRGVETEAFF. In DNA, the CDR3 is TGTGCCAGCAGGGGGGTTGAAACTGAAGCTTTCTTT.

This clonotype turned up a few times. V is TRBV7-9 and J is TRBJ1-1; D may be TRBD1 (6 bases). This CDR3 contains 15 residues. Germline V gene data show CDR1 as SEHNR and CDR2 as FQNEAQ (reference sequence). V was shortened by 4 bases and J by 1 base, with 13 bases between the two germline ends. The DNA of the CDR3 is TGTGCCAGCAGCTCCTACTCGGACAGGAACACTGAAGCTTTCTTT. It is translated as CASSSYSDRNTEAFF.

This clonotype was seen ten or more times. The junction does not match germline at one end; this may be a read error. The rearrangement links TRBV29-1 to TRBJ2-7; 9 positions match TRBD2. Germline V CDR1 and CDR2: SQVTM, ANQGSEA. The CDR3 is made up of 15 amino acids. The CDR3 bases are TGCAGCGTGGAAGGGGGTAGCGGGAGATCGGTCGAGCAGTACTTC. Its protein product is CSVEGGSGRSVEQYF.

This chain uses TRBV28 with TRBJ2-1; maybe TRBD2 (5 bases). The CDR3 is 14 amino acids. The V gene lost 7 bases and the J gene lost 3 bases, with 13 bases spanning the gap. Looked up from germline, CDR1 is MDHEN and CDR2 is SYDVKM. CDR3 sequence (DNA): TGTGCCAGCAATCGCGGGCTTAACTACAATGAGCAGTTCTTC. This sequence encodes CASNRGLNYNEQFF.

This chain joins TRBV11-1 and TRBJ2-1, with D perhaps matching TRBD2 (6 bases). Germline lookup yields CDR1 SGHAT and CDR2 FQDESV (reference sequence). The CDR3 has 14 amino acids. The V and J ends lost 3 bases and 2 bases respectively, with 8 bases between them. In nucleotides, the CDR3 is TGTGCCAGCAGCTTTGGGGGGACCTACAATGAGCAGTTCTTC. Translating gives CASSFGGTYNEQFF. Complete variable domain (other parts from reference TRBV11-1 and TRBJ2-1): EAEVAQSPRYKITEKSQAVAFWCDPISGHATLYWYRQILGQGPELLVQFQDESVVDDSQLPKDRFSAERLKGVDSTLKIQPAELGDSAMYLCASSFGGTYNEQFFGPGTRLTVL.

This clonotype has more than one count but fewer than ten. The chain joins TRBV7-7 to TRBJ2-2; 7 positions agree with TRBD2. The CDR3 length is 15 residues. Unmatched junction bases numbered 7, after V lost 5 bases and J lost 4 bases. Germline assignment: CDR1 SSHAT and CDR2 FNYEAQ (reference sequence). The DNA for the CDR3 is TGTGCCAGCAGCGATGGACTAGGAACCACCGGGGAGCTGTTTTTT. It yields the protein CASSDGLGTTGELFF.

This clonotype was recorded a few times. The CDR3 bases are TGTGCCAGCGGCCGGGCTTACGAGCAGTACTTC. Its translation is CASGRAYEQYF. The gene calls are TRBV6-6 and TRBJ2-7; no firm D call. The CDR3 runs to 11 residues. Germline V gene sequence: CDR1 MNHNY, CDR2 SVGAGI (reference sequence). The V end was cut by 8 bases, the J end by 4 bases, with 9 bases between.

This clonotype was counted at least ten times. Written as DNA, the CDR3 is TGTGCCAGCAGCTTAGCGGACAGGGGGCGAGGTTTCTACGAGCAGTACTTC. Translated: CASSLADRGRGFYEQYF. The chain joins TRBV11-2 to TRBJ2-7; 11 bases are a match to TRBD1. This CDR3 region has 17 residues. Looked up from germline, CDR1 is SGHAT and CDR2 is FQNNGV. The junction had 8 bases not matched to a gene; V was cut back by 1 base and J by 3 bases.